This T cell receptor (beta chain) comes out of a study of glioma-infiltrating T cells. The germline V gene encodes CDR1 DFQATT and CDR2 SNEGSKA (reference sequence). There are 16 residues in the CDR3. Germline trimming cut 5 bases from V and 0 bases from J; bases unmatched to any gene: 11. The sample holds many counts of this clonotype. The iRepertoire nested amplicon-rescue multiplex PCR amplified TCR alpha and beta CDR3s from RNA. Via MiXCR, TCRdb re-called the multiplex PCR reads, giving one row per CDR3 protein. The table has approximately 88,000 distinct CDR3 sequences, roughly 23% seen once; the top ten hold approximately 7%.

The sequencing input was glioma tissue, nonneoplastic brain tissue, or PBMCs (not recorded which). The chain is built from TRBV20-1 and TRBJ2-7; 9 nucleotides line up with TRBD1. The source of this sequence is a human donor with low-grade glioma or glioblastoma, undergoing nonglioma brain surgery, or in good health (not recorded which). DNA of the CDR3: TGCAGTGCTCAAGACAGGGGGGACCACTACTCCTACGAGCAGTACTTC. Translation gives CSAQDRGDHYSYEQYF.